These T cell receptor beta chains were read from a single sample in a study of cytomegalovirus exposure and HLA in healthy donors. Sequencing used immunoSEQ multiplex PCR; TCRdb keeps in-frame clones, though not all of them. The data contain 200,000 to 250,000 clones, approximately 87% of them singletons. The specimen was PBMCs. The receptor set was obtained from a woman younger than 30 in good health and CMV-seronegative. Both conserved end residues are part of each CDR3. The order of the fields is clone size, V gene, D gene, J gene, CDR3 DNA, CDR3 protein. A D gene is named only where the DNA matches it firmly. Size tells how often a clone was seen (once, few, many) or the class of an expanded clone, and some rows leave it out.

few	TRBV29-1	NA	TRBJ1-1	TGCAGCGTTGACAGGCGGCGAGAGGGCACTGAAGCTTTCTTT	CSVDRRREGTEAFF
NA	TRBV9	TRBD2	TRBJ2-3	TGTGCCAGCAGCGTCCTGACTAGCGGGGAAGATACGCAGTATTTT	CASSVLTSGEDTQYF
once	TRBV2	NA	TRBJ2-7	TGTGCCAGCAGTGAAGTCCACTTAACCGACGGAGAGCAGTACTTC	CASSEVHLTDGEQYF
NA	TRBV30	TRBD1	TRBJ1-5	TGTGCCTGGGCCGGGACAGGGAATCAGCCCCAGCATTTT	CAWAGTGNQPQHF
few	TRBV18	TRBD1	TRBJ2-2	TGTGCCAGCTCACCCGGGACAGCCTACACCGGGGAGCTGTTTTTT	CASSPGTAYTGELFF
few	TRBV15	NA	TRBJ1-2	TGTGCCACCAGCAGAGGCCCGGATTTCTATGGCTACACCTTC	CATSRGPDFYGYTF
NA	TRBV6-6	NA	TRBJ1-3	TGTGCCAGCAGTTACGGGGTGTCTGGAAACACCATATATTTT	CASSYGVSGNTIYF
NA	TRBV4-2	NA	TRBJ1-4	TGTGCCAGCAGCCAAGTCGGAACACGGAATGAAAAACTGTTTTTT	CASSQVGTRNEKLFF
NA	TRBV28	NA	TRBJ1-5	TGTGCCAGCAGTTTTAGGCAGGGCAGTCAGCCCCAGCATTTT	CASSFRQGSQPQHF
NA	TRBV5-1	TRBD2	TRBJ2-5	TGCGCCAGCAGCACGACTAGCGGGAGACAGGAGACCCAGTACTTC	CASSTTSGRQETQYF
NA	TRBV5-1	NA	TRBJ1-2	TGCGCCAGCAGCTTGGCTCAGGGTGTAGGCTACACCTTC	CASSLAQGVGYTF
once	TRBV7-8	TRBD1	TRBJ2-7	TGTGCCAGCAGCTTAAATTCCGGACAGGTCTCCTACGAGCAGTACTTC	CASSLNSGQVSYEQYF
few	TRBV6-5	TRBD1	TRBJ2-7	TGTGCCAGCAGTTCGGGCAGGGGGCAATACGAGCAGTACTTC	CASSSGRGQYEQYF
few	TRBV7-9	TRBD1	TRBJ1-2	TGTGCCAGCAGCTTCGGACAGGTCTTCTCCTTC	CASSFGQVFSF
NA	TRBV27	NA	TRBJ2-1	TGTGCCAGCAGTTTATCCAGGACCTACAATGAGCAGTTCTTC	CASSLSRTYNEQFF
NA	TRBV9	NA	TRBJ1-3	TGTGCCAGCAGCCCGAAGGGAGGGGGCTCTGGAAACACCATATATTTT	CASSPKGGGSGNTIYF
NA	TRBV19	NA	TRBJ1-2	TGTGCCAGTAGTATTATACCATACTATGGCTACACCTTC	CASSIIPYYGYTF
NA	TRBV13	NA	TRBJ1-2	TGTGCCAGCAGCCCACTAGCGGGGTCTTATGGCTACACCTTC	CASSPLAGSYGYTF
once	TRBV29-1	NA	TRBJ2-7	TGCAGCGTTGGGGACCCTAGGGGCGAGCAGTACTTC	CSVGDPRGEQYF
NA	TRBV30	TRBD1	TRBJ1-2	TGTGCCTGGACCGCGACAGGGTCTGGCTACACCTTC	CAWTATGSGYTF
NA	TRBV25-1	NA	TRBJ2-1	TGTGCCAGCAGTGAACCCAACAGGGAGCAGTTCTTC	CASSEPNREQFF
NA	TRBV14	TRBD1	TRBJ1-2	TGTGCCAGCAGCCAATGGGGGACAGATGCAAACTATGGCTACACCTTC	CASSQWGTDANYGYTF
NA	TRBV29-1	NA	TRBJ1-5	TGCAGCGTTGTAGAAGGTTCCCAGCCCCAGCATTTT	CSVVEGSQPQHF
NA	TRBV30	NA	TRBJ1-4	TGTGCCTGGAGCTGGAACAGACTGAATGAAAAACTGTTTTTT	CAWSWNRLNEKLFF
NA	TRBV28	NA	TRBJ2-6	TGTGCCAGCAGCCGGCAAGTCTCTGGGGCCAACGTCCTGACTTTC	CASSRQVSGANVLTF
NA	TRBV15	NA	TRBJ1-2	TGTGCCACCAGCAGAGGGAGACAGAACTATGGCTACACCTTC	CATSRGRQNYGYTF
NA	TRBV10-2	TRBD2	TRBJ2-3	TGCGCCAGCAGTGATCGCGGGAGAAGCACAGATACGCAGTATTTT	CASSDRGRSTDTQYF
NA	TRBV5-1	NA	TRBJ2-2	TGCGCCAGCAGCCTAGACACGGGGCCGGGCACCGGGGAGCTGTTTTTT	CASSLDTGPGTGELFF
NA	TRBV6-1	TRBD1	TRBJ2-1	TGTGCCAGCAGTGGGGGACAGGGGGTCTTAAATGAGCAGTTCTTC	CASSGGQGVLNEQFF
NA	TRBV5-4	TRBD2	TRBJ2-3	TGTGCCAGCAGCTCGGGCCCCGGGACTAGCGTCCCAGATACGCAGTATTTT	CASSSGPGTSVPDTQYF
NA	TRBV6-5	NA	TRBJ1-3	TGTGCCAGCAGTTACTCCCGATTTCCTGGAAACACCATATATTTT	CASSYSRFPGNTIYF
NA	TRBV6-1	NA	TRBJ1-1	TGTGCCAGCAGAGGGACCTCTGAAGCTTTCTTT	CASRGTSEAFF
once	TRBV7-2	NA	TRBJ1-2	TGTGCCAGCAGCTTGACGCCGGGGCTTTCTGGCTACACCTTC	CASSLTPGLSGYTF
NA	TRBV5-4	NA	TRBJ1-6	TGTGCCAGCAGCTTGCGGCAGGCGAGTTCACCCCTCCACTTT	CASSLRQASSPLHF
NA	TRBV6-5	NA	TRBJ1-6	TGTGCCAGCAGTTTGAAACAGGTTAATTCACCCCTCCACTTT	CASSLKQVNSPLHF
NA	TRBV9	NA	TRBJ2-1	TGTGCCAGCAGCGTCGAGGGGGACAATGAGCAGTTCTTC	CASSVEGDNEQFF
NA	TRBV6-1	NA	TRBJ1-1	TGTGCCAGCAGTGAAGGTGGCACGGGACTAGGGGCTTTCTTT	CASSEGGTGLGAFF
NA	TRBV25-1	TRBD1	TRBJ2-7	TGTGCCAGCAGTGACCCCGGGACAGGGCCCTACGAGCAGTACTTC	CASSDPGTGPYEQYF
NA	TRBV18	NA	TRBJ1-1	TGTGCCAGCTCACCTATGAACACTGAAGCTTTCTTT	CASSPMNTEAFF
NA	TRBV4-2	NA	TRBJ1-4	TGTGCCAGCAGCCAGAGGTATGACGCAACTAATGAAAAACTGTTTTTT	CASSQRYDATNEKLFF
NA	TRBV15	TRBD2	TRBJ2-3	TGTGCCACCAGCCCCCGGACTAGCGATGAGGCAAGGGGGTACACAGATACGCAGTATTTT	CATSPRTSDEARGYTDTQYF
NA	TRBV5-1	TRBD2	TRBJ2-7	TGCGCCAGCAGCTCATCTAGCGGGCGGCTGGCCGAGCAGTACTTC	CASSSSSGRLAEQYF
NA	TRBV5-1	NA	TRBJ1-1	TGCGCCAGCAGCTCCGCCCCTGGGAACACTGAAGCTTTCTTT	CASSSAPGNTEAFF
NA	TRBV5-1	NA	TRBJ1-3	TGCGCCAGCAGCACGGGTGGTGCTGGAAACACCATATATTTT	CASSTGGAGNTIYF
NA	TRBV2	NA	TRBJ2-3	TGTGCCAGCAGTGTAGATCGAGTAGGCCTAGATACGCAGTATTTT	CASSVDRVGLDTQYF
NA	TRBV5-1	NA	TRBJ2-2	TGCGCCAGCAGCTTGGCCCTGGAGGGTAGGACCGGGGAGCTGTTTTTT	CASSLALEGRTGELFF
few	TRBV11-2	NA	TRBJ1-1	TGTGCCAGCAGCTTAGAAAAGGGTGGGAACACTGAAGCTTTCTTT	CASSLEKGGNTEAFF
NA	TRBV25-1	NA	TRBJ2-7	TGTGCCAGCAGTGAATACCGGAGCAACCTCTACGAGCAGTACTTC	CASSEYRSNLYEQYF